This record covers a single T cell receptor beta chain. Its antigen target is currently unknown. Per-base qualities were not stored, and no clone one base away is much larger. The data belong to a study of blood T cell repertoires in COVID-19 (dated by TCRdb to about 2020). Regarding the study in general: Samples covering the acute and convalescent phases of COVID-19 were provided by collaborators in the United States, Italy and Spain. Samples were obtained from the ongoing ImmuneRACE study (first 160 participants) and from 1,200 or so subjects provided by 6 global collaborators. The material from the prospective study consisted of cDNA or gDNA derived from T cells, B-cell-depleted T cells, or PBMCs. The repertoires were released in a freely available public database meant as a resource for research on the immune response to SARS-CoV-2. Where available, HLA class I and class II types were taken from metadata supplied by the sample provider and were not determined by assay-based typing. The dataset comprised deeply sampled blood TCRbeta repertoires from subjects exposed to, actively infected with, or recovered from COVID-19. A de-identified subject ID, COVID-19 status, age in years and sex were almost always included in the sample metadata.

General study outcomes and caveats: The quantity of clinical and demographic metadata differed by source and by participant and was supplied without curation.

Each collaborating institution followed its own protocols to collect whole blood in K2EDTA tubes. Collaborator samples were shipped for TCRbeta analysis as frozen whole blood, isolated PBMCs, or DNA extracted from either sample type. TCRbeta CDR3 regions were amplified from genomic DNA by means of the immunoSEQ Assay, a bias-controlled multiplex PCR. For the original study's pipeline: The number of nucleated cells in each sample was estimated by amplification of reference gene primers within the assay. To quantify the absolute abundance of each unique TCRbeta CDR3 rearrangement, sequence reads were collapsed and filtered. For each sample, productive Simpson clonality was calculated by taking the square root of Simpson's diversity index across productive rearrangements. Held by TCRdb, this immuneACCESS table contains in-frame sequences only and omits some clones. Under half of the omission traces to an unresolved V gene where checked; the cause of the rest is unknown. The V and J calls and clone size are taken from that table; D and trimming were inferred from the DNA. Here the sample has around 100,000 clones; 80% occur a single time. The ten largest clones add up to about an eighth of the sample.

The germline V gene (reference sequence) sets CDR1 to SGHKS and CDR2 to YYEKEE. Its CDR3 holds 16 amino acids, cysteine through phenylalanine. Left in the record is the CDR3 DNA by itself, 48 bases read in frame from the first base. The V end loses 0 bases and the J end loses 0 bases, and a stretch of 10 bases separates them. The chain links TRBV5-5 with TRBJ1-5; matching of 6 bases hints at TRBD1 as the D gene. This receptor was taken from a woman in her seventies with acute or convalescent COVID-19. The sequenced sample was peripheral blood. CDR3 protein: CASSLGGGYSNQPQHF. DNA sequence: TGTGCCAGCAGCTTGGGAGGGGGTTATAGCAATCAGCCCCAGCATTTT.